This is a list of T cell receptor beta chains from one sample in a study of response to subunit inactivated influenza vaccine. From the RT-PCR reads, TCRdb called clonotypes with MiXCR, one entry per CDR3 protein. The repertoire holds 650,000 to 850,000 distinct CDR3 sequences, with roughly 14% as singletons. Sample: PBMCs from blood, taken roughly 15 days before vaccination. These receptors all come from a man aged 50 to 60 who received an inactivated influenza vaccine. Each CDR3 is given with its conserved first and last residue. The order of the fields is CDR3 DNA, CDR3 protein, D gene, clone size, J gene, CDR3 length, V gene. A D gene is named only where the DNA matches it firmly. Rows give clone size only sometimes, using once, few, many, or a class for an expanded clone.

CDR3 DNA: TGCAGTGCTAGCCCCCCGCTTGGACAGGGAATCTACAATGAGCAGTTCTTC; CDR3 protein: CSASPPLGQGIYNEQFF; D gene: TRBD1; clone size: few; J gene: TRBJ2-1; CDR3 length: 17; V gene: TRBV20-1
CDR3 DNA: TGCGCCAGCAAGGAGGGAAATCAGCCCCAGCATTTT; CDR3 protein: CASKEGNQPQHF; D gene: -; clone size: few; J gene: TRBJ1-5; CDR3 length: 12; V gene: TRBV5-1
CDR3 DNA: TGTGCCAGCAGTCCCGTGACAACCTATAATTCACCCCTCCACTTT; CDR3 protein: CASSPVTTYNSPLHF; D gene: -; clone size: -; J gene: TRBJ1-6; CDR3 length: 15; V gene: TRBV6-1
CDR3 DNA: TGTGCCAGCAGACCCGGACAGGGGAAGAGCTCCTACGAGCAGTACTTC; CDR3 protein: CASRPGQGKSSYEQYF; D gene: TRBD1; clone size: -; J gene: TRBJ2-7; CDR3 length: 16; V gene: TRBV12-3/TRBV12-4
CDR3 DNA: TGTGCCAGCAGTGAAGCAGGGGGCACAGATACGCAGTATTTT; CDR3 protein: CASSEAGGTDTQYF; D gene: -; clone size: few; J gene: TRBJ2-3; CDR3 length: 14; V gene: TRBV6-1
CDR3 DNA: TGTGCCTTCTGTTTCCAGCTAAGCGGGGGCAAATACAATGAGCAGTTCTTC; CDR3 protein: CAFCFQLSGGKYNEQFF; D gene: TRBD2; clone size: few; J gene: TRBJ2-1; CDR3 length: 17; V gene: TRBV2
CDR3 DNA: TGTGCCAGCAGCCCGACCGGGAGACCCACAGATACGCAGTATTTT; CDR3 protein: CASSPTGRPTDTQYF; D gene: -; clone size: -; J gene: TRBJ2-3; CDR3 length: 15; V gene: TRBV7-2
CDR3 DNA: TGCGCCAGCAGAGATGACAGGCGCAGCTCCTACGAGCAGTACTTC; CDR3 protein: CASRDDRRSSYEQYF; D gene: -; clone size: -; J gene: TRBJ2-7; CDR3 length: 15; V gene: TRBV10-1
CDR3 DNA: TGTGCCAGCAAACCTACAGGGGGCAGTGGCTACACCTTC; CDR3 protein: CASKPTGGSGYTF; D gene: TRBD1; clone size: few; J gene: TRBJ1-2; CDR3 length: 13; V gene: TRBV12-3/TRBV12-4
CDR3 DNA: TGTGCCAGCAGCTTAGAGGGACAGATCTCCTACGAGCAGTACTTC; CDR3 protein: CASSLEGQISYEQYF; D gene: TRBD1; clone size: -; J gene: TRBJ2-7; CDR3 length: 15; V gene: TRBV7-9
CDR3 DNA: TGTGCCAGCAGAACAGGACAGGGGAGTGGCGAGCAGTACTTC; CDR3 protein: CASRTGQGSGEQYF; D gene: TRBD1; clone size: few; J gene: TRBJ2-7; CDR3 length: 14; V gene: TRBV28
CDR3 DNA: TGCAGTGCTAGAGATCTCGGCAGGGGCAATCAGCCCCAGCATTTT; CDR3 protein: CSARDLGRGNQPQHF; D gene: -; clone size: -; J gene: TRBJ1-5; CDR3 length: 15; V gene: TRBV20-1
CDR3 DNA: TGTGCCAGCAGTGATTGGCAAGCCTACGAGCAGTACTTC; CDR3 protein: CASSDWQAYEQYF; D gene: -; clone size: -; J gene: TRBJ2-7; CDR3 length: 13; V gene: TRBV2
CDR3 DNA: TGTGCCATCAGCCCCGGACGGGCGAACACTGAAGCTTTCTTT; CDR3 protein: CAISPGRANTEAFF; D gene: -; clone size: few; J gene: TRBJ1-1; CDR3 length: 14; V gene: TRBV10-3
CDR3 DNA: TGTGCCAGCGGGGGGGGAATCCTGAACACCGGGGAGCTGTTTTTT; CDR3 protein: CASGGGILNTGELFF; D gene: TRBD2; clone size: many; J gene: TRBJ2-2; CDR3 length: 15; V gene: TRBV12-3/TRBV12-4
CDR3 DNA: TGTGCCATCAGTAATAAATTACAGAACACTGAAGCTTTCTTT; CDR3 protein: CAISNKLQNTEAFF; D gene: -; clone size: many; J gene: TRBJ1-1; CDR3 length: 14; V gene: TRBV10-3